One sample yielded the 8 T cell receptor beta chains listed below, sequenced in a study of CD8+ T cells in alopecia areata (dated by TCRdb to the late 2010s). In the paper's terms, the time point label means: baseline before oral tofacitinib. The library was produced with the immunoSEQ multiplex PCR assay. For TCR sequencing, RNA was extracted from every sample and reverse transcribed into cDNA to serve as template. TCRdb's version of the immuneACCESS table is confined to in-frame rearrangements and falls short of the full clone set. An unresolved V gene accounts for under half of the shortfall where checked; the remainder is of unknown origin. Across this sample there are just over 150,000 clones, with around half seen only once. The ten largest clones take up approximately 19% of the sample. This material consisted of CD8+ T cells sorted from blood, taken at week 0. The receptors originated from a human donor with alopecia areata.

This clone has just a few counts. The chain carries TRBV5-1 and TRBJ2-1, with no clear D. This CDR3 has 9 amino acids. Per the germline V gene, CDR1 is SGHRS and CDR2 is YFSETQ. V was cut by 4 bases and J by 9 bases, with 2 bases left in between. The CDR3: CASSREQFF. The CDR3 region has the DNA TGCGCCAGCAGCCGTGAGCAGTTCTTC.

The V gene is TRBV4-1, the J gene TRBJ2-3; the D gene is possibly TRBD1 (5 bases). The CDR3 runs 15 residues. Per the germline V gene, CDR1 is MGHRA and CDR2 is YSYEKL. Trimming took off 2 bases at V and 4 bases at J, with 13 bases between the two ends. The chain's CDR3 is CASSQPRQGPDTQYF. For the CDR3, the DNA is TGCGCCAGCAGCCAACCGAGGCAGGGCCCAGATACGCAGTATTTT.

J is TRBJ1-5 and V is TRBV19; D ambiguous. The CDR3 sequence is 13 residues long. V shed 5 bases and J shed 4 bases, with 9 bases lying between them. From germline, CDR1 is LNHDA and CDR2 SQIVND (reference sequence). Here the CDR3 reads CASSPLLNQPQHF. CDR3 coding DNA: TGTGCCAGTAGTCCCCTTCTTAATCAGCCCCAGCATTTT.

In this sample, this clone turned up a few times. The rearrangement joins TRBV28 to TRBJ2-7; D might be TRBD2 (5 bases). V was trimmed by 7 bases and J by 6 bases, leaving 19 bases between them. This CDR3 has 14 residues. The germline V gene has CDR1 MDHEN and CDR2 SYDVKM. CDR3 amino acids: CASNPARALGEQYF. DNA for the CDR3: TGTGCCAGCAACCCGGCGCGGGCTTTGGGCGAGCAGTACTTC.

J is TRBJ2-2 and V is TRBV30, with unresolved D. Germline assignment: CDR1 GTSNPN and CDR2 SVGIG (reference sequence). The length of the CDR3 is 13 residues. Between the trimmed V and J ends, which lost 0 bases and 5 bases, there was a span of 7 bases. DNA for the CDR3: TGTGCCTGGAGTGTAAGCCGGACCGGGGAGCTGTTTTTT. This gives the protein CAWSVSRTGELFF.

The V gene is TRBV7-8, the J gene TRBJ1-2, with 8 positions matching TRBD1. J lost 8 bases, V lost 4 bases, and 6 bases had no gene match. The CDR3 is made up of 13 amino acids. Per germline, CDR1 SGHVS and CDR2 FQNEAQ. The chain's CDR3 is CASSSGQGSGYTF. CDR3 coding DNA: TGTGCCAGCAGCTCCGGACAGGGTAGCGGCTACACCTTC. The complete variable domain, with remaining parts taken from reference TRBV7-8 and TRBJ1-2, reads GAGVSQSPRYKVAKRGQDVALRCDPISGHVSLFWYQQALGQGPEFLTYFQNEAQLDKSGLPSDRFFAERPEGSVSTLKIQRTQQEDSAVYLCASSSGQGSGYTFGSGTRLTVV.

This chain uses TRBV29-1 with TRBJ2-1; no clear D gene. The CDR3 sequence is 12 residues long. The V end lost 5 bases, the J end lost 6 bases, and 11 bases lay between the germline ends. The germline V gene encodes CDR1 SQVTM and CDR2 ANQGSEA. The CDR3: CSVRPAANEQFF. The DNA for the CDR3 is TGCAGCGTTAGACCCGCCGCCAATGAGCAGTTCTTC.

The V and J genes are TRBV20-1 and TRBJ1-2; D unresolved. The CDR3 has 9 amino acids. Germline V gives CDR1 DFQATT, CDR2 SNEGSKA (reference sequence). Between the trimmed V and J ends, which lost 4 bases and 6 bases, there was a span of 3 bases. The CDR3 sequence: CSAINGYTF. CDR3 nucleotides: TGCAGTGCTATAAATGGCTACACCTTC.